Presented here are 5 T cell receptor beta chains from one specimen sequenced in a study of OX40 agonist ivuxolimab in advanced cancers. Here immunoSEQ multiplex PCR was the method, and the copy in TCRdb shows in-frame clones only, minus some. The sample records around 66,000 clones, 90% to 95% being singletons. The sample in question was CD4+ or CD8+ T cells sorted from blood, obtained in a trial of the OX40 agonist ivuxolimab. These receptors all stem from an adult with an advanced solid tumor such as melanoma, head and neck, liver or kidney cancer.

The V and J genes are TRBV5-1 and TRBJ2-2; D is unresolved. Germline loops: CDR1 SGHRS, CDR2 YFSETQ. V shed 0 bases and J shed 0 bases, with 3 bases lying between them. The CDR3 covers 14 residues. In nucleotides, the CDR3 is TGCGCCAGCAGCTTGGTTTCGAACACCGGGGAGCTGTTTTTT. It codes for CASSLVSNTGELFF. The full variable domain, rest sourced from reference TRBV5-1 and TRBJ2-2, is KAGVTQTPRYLIKTRGQQVTLSCSPISGHRSVSWYQQTPGQGLQFLFEYFSETQRNKGNFPGRFSGRQFSNSRSEMNVSTLELGDSALYLCASSLVSNTGELFFGEGSRLTVL.

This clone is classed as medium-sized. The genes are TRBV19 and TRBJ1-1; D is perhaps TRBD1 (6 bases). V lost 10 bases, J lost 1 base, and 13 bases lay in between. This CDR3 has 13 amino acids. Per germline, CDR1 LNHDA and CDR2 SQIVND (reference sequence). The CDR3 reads CATADRPNTEAFF. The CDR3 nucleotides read TGTGCCACCGCGGACAGACCGAACACTGAAGCTTTCTTT.

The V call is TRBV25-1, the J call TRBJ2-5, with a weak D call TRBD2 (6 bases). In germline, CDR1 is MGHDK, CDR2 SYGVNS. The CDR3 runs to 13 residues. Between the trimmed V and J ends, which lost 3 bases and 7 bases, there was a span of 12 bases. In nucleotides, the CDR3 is TGTGCCAGCAGTGACTGGGGGACTGGGACCCAGTACTTC. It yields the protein CASSDWGTGTQYF.

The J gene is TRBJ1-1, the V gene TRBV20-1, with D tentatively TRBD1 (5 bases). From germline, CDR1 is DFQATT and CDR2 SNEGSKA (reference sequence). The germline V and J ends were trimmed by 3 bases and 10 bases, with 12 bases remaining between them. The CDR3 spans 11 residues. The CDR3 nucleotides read TGCAGTGCTAGTCGGGAGGGGAGAGCTTTCTTT. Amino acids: CSASREGRAFF.

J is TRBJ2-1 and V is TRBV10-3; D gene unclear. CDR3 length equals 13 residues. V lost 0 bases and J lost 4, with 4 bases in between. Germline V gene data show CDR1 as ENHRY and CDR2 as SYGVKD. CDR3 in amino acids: CAISESYYNEQFF. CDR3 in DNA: TGTGCCATCAGTGAGTCGTATTACAATGAGCAGTTCTTC.